These T cell receptor beta chains were read from a single sample in a study of shared clonotypes between healthy human individuals. Sequencing used immunoSEQ multiplex PCR; TCRdb keeps in-frame clones, though not all of them. The table records hundreds of thousands of clones, roughly 95% of them present only once. The sequencing input was naive CD8+ T cells sorted from blood. The receptors were gathered from a woman aged 30 to 39 in good health. Both conserved end residues are part of each CDR3. D genes are given only for firm matches. Clone size appears in some rows only: once, few, many, or a class for an expanded clone.

size | J | D | V | DNA | CDR3
- | TRBJ2-2 | - | TRBV4-1 | TGCGCCAGCAGCCAAGTCCAGGGAAACACCGGGGAGCTGTTTTTT | CASSQVQGNTGELFF
- | TRBJ2-2 | - | TRBV9 | TGTGCCAGCAGCGTAGTCGCGGAGGGGGAGAACACCGGGGAGCTGTTTTTT | CASSVVAEGENTGELFF
once | TRBJ2-7 | TRBD1 | TRBV29-1 | TGCAGCGTTCGGCAGGGGGCCTACGAGCAGTACTTC | CSVRQGAYEQYF
- | TRBJ1-1 | - | TRBV19 | TGTGCCAGTAGTGGGCCCCGAGACACGAACACTGAAGCTTTCTTT | CASSGPRDTNTEAFF
- | TRBJ2-2 | TRBD1 | TRBV7-8 | TGTGCCAGCAGCTTAGACGGGACAGGGGTTTCCGGGGAGCTGTTTTTT | CASSLDGTGVSGELFF
- | TRBJ1-1 | - | TRBV7-9 | TGTGCCAGCAGCCACGAAGACGTGAACACTGAAGCTTTCTTT | CASSHEDVNTEAFF
- | TRBJ2-7 | - | TRBV5-1 | TGCGCCAGCAGCTTGGTGGCAAACGCAAAGGACGAGCAGTACTTC | CASSLVANAKDEQYF
- | TRBJ2-7 | TRBD2 | TRBV28 | TGTGCCAGCAGTTTAGCGGGAGGTACAGGCGAGCAGTACTTC | CASSLAGGTGEQYF
- | TRBJ1-5 | - | TRBV5-1 | TGCGCCAGCAGCTTGGGGGGGAGCAATCAGCCCCAGCATTTT | CASSLGGSNQPQHF
- | TRBJ1-1 | - | TRBV28 | TGTGCCACCGAACGGGTCATGAACACTGAAGCTTTCTTT | CATERVMNTEAFF
- | TRBJ1-1 | - | TRBV5-4 | TGTGCCAGCAGCCCCTACCACGGGGTGAACACTGAAGCTTTCTTT | CASSPYHGVNTEAFF
- | TRBJ2-7 | - | TRBV14 | TGTGCCAGCAGCCAAGGGAGACTACCTCCCTACGAGCAGTACTTC | CASSQGRLPPYEQYF
- | TRBJ2-1 | - | TRBV28 | TGTGCCAGCAGGTCTAGCGCGGGCTCCTACAATGAGCAGTTCTTC | CASRSSAGSYNEQFF
- | TRBJ2-1 | - | TRBV7-9 | TGTGCCAGCAGCTCAGCAGGCAATGAGCAGTTCTTC | CASSSAGNEQFF
- | TRBJ1-6 | - | TRBV5-4 | TGTGCCAGTCGACTTGAAGTCGGCTCACCCCTCCACTTT | CASRLEVGSPLHF
- | TRBJ2-2 | TRBD2 | TRBV5-6 | TGTGCCAGCAGCTTGGCCAGCGGGAGGGTGGAAAACGGGGAGCTGTTTTTT | CASSLASGRVENGELFF
- | TRBJ2-1 | TRBD1 | TRBV4-1 | TGCGCCAGCAGCCACGGACAGGGGAACTACAATGAGCAGTTCTTC | CASSHGQGNYNEQFF
- | TRBJ2-7 | TRBD1 | TRBV28 | TGTGCCAGCAGTCAACAGGGGTTGTCCCTCTACGAGCAGTACTTC | CASSQQGLSLYEQYF
- | TRBJ2-7 | TRBD1 | TRBV7-8 | TGTGCCAGCAGCCAATCGGGGTCAGGGGGTCTCGAGCAGTACTTC | CASSQSGSGGLEQYF
- | TRBJ2-3 | TRBD1 | TRBV6-1 | TGTGCCAGCAGGACGGGACAGGGGTACCCAGATACGCAGTATTTT | CASRTGQGYPDTQYF
once | TRBJ1-4 | TRBD1 | TRBV4-2 | TGTGCCAGCACCGGCCGGGACAGGGCCGAAAAACTGTTTTTT | CASTGRDRAEKLFF
- | TRBJ2-5 | - | TRBV2 | TGTGCCAGCGGGGGAACAGAGGATCAAGAGACCCAGTACTTC | CASGGTEDQETQYF
- | TRBJ2-3 | - | TRBV7-6 | TGTGCCAGCAGCCGTGACTGGAGTGGGGTAGGCACAGATACGCAGTATTTT | CASSRDWSGVGTDTQYF
- | TRBJ2-7 | - | TRBV7-9 | TGTGCCAGCAGCTCCGGACAGTACTACGAGCAGTACTTC | CASSSGQYYEQYF
- | TRBJ2-1 | TRBD2 | TRBV4-1 | TGCGCCAGCAGCCAAGATCCCCCAGCGGGAGGTGTACGCAATGAGCAGTTCTTC | CASSQDPPAGGVRNEQFF
once | TRBJ1-2 | - | TRBV27 | TGTGCCATCCAGAATACTATGGGAGGCTACACCTTC | CAIQNTMGGYTF
- | TRBJ2-3 | - | TRBV27 | TGTGCCAGCAGTTTAAGACCCGATACGCAGTATTTT | CASSLRPDTQYF
- | TRBJ1-2 | - | TRBV5-6 | TGTGCCAGCAGGGACCAGACCGCGTCCCTTAACTATGGCTACACCTTC | CASRDQTASLNYGYTF
- | TRBJ2-3 | - | TRBV6-5 | TGTGCCAGCAGTTACTCGGCGTACCTTGGGGATACGCAGTATTTT | CASSYSAYLGDTQYF
- | TRBJ2-7 | TRBD2 | TRBV15 | TGTGCCACCAGCAGAGATAGACTAGCGTCTAACGAGCAGTACTTC | CATSRDRLASNEQYF
- | TRBJ2-7 | - | TRBV27 | TGTGCCAGCAGTTTATCGCTGGGGCAAAACTCCTACGAGCAGTACTTC | CASSLSLGQNSYEQYF
- | TRBJ2-7 | TRBD2 | TRBV9 | TGTGCCAGCAGCGCCGGGACTACCGCCTACGAGCAGTACTTC | CASSAGTTAYEQYF
- | TRBJ1-3 | - | TRBV6-6 | TGTGCCAGCAGACGCGACAGAAGCTCTGGAAACACCATATATTTT | CASRRDRSSGNTIYF
- | TRBJ2-7 | - | TRBV29-1 | TGCAGCGTTGCACTGTCGGACTCCTACGAGCAGTACTTC | CSVALSDSYEQYF
- | TRBJ2-1 | - | TRBV6-1 | TGTGCCAGCAGTGAAGCGACCAATGAGCAGTTCTTC | CASSEATNEQFF
- | TRBJ1-2 | - | TRBV6-4 | TGTGCCAGCAGTGACTCGAGAGTGGGGGGCTACACCTTC | CASSDSRVGGYTF
- | TRBJ2-1 | - | TRBV6-5 | TGTGCCAGCAGTTACCCCGAGCAGTTCTTC | CASSYPEQFF
- | TRBJ2-7 | - | TRBV28 | TGTGCCAGCAGAAGTAGCGGTAGCTCCTACGAGCAGTACTTC | CASRSSGSSYEQYF
- | TRBJ2-7 | - | TRBV7-9 | TGTGCCAGCAGTTCTCCACAGAGCTCCTACGAGCAGTACTTC | CASSSPQSSYEQYF
- | TRBJ2-7 | - | TRBV9 | TGTGCCAGCAGCGAGACACCTAGTGCCGTCTACGAGCAGTACTTC | CASSETPSAVYEQYF
- | TRBJ1-2 | - | TRBV28 | TGTGCCAGCAGTTTATTGGGGGGGACTTATGGCTACACCTTC | CASSLLGGTYGYTF
once | TRBJ1-5 | - | TRBV2 | TGTGCCAGCAGCGGGGGCCATCAGCCCCAGCATTTT | CASSGGHQPQHF
few | TRBJ2-7 | - | TRBV11-2 | TGTGCCAGCAGCTTCCGAATGAGAGCCTACGAGCAGTACTTC | CASSFRMRAYEQYF
- | TRBJ2-7 | - | TRBV19 | TGTGCCAGTAGTTTTGGCGGGAACTACGAGCAGTACTTC | CASSFGGNYEQYF
- | TRBJ2-5 | TRBD1 | TRBV28 | TGTGCCAGCAGCCAGGGACAGAAGGTTGAGACCCAGTACTTC | CASSQGQKVETQYF
- | TRBJ1-1 | - | TRBV11-1 | TGTGCCAGCAGCTTAGGAGAGAACACTGAAGCTTTCTTT | CASSLGENTEAFF
- | TRBJ1-1 | TRBD1 | TRBV11-2 | TGTGCCAGCAGCTTGGGACAGGGGGGGACTGAAGCTTTCTTT | CASSLGQGGTEAFF
- | TRBJ1-2 | TRBD1 | TRBV7-9 | TGTGCCAGCAGCCAGGGACAGAAGCTCTATGGCTACACCTTC | CASSQGQKLYGYTF
few | TRBJ1-1 | - | TRBV11-2 | TGTGCCAGCAGCTTAGATCGGGGCAGATACACTGAAGCTTTCTTT | CASSLDRGRYTEAFF